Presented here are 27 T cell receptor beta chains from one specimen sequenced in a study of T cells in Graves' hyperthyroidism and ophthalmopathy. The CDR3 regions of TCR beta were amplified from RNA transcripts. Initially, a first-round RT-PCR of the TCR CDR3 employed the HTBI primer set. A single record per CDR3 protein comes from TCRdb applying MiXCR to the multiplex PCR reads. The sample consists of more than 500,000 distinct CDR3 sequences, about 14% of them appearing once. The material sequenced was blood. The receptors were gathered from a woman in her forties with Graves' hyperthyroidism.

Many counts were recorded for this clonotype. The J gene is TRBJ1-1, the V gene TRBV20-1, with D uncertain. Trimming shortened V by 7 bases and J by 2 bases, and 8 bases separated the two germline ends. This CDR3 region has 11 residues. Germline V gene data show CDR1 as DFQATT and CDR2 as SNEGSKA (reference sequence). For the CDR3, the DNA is TGCAGTGGTTCAGCTAACACTGAAGCTTTCTTT. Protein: CSGSANTEAFF.

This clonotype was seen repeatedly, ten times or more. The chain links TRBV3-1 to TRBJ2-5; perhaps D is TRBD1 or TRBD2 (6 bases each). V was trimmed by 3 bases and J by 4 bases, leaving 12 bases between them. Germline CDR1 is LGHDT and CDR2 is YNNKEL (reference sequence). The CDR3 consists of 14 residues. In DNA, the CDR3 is TGTGCCAGCAGCCAGTTACAGGGAGGAGAGACCCAGTACTTC. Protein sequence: CASSQLQGGETQYF.

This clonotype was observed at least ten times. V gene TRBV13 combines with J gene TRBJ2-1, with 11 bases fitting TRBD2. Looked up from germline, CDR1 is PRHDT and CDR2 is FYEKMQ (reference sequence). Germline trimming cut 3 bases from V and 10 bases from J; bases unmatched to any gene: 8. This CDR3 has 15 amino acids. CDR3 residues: CASSFSGRAIEEQFF. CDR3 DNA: TGTGCCAGCAGCTTTAGCGGGAGGGCCATAGAAGAGCAGTTCTTC.

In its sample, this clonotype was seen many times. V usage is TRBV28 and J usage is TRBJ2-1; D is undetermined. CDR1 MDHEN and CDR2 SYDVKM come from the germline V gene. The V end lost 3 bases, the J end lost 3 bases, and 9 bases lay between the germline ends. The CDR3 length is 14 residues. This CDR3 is CASSFPQFYNEQFF. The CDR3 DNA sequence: TGTGCCAGCAGTTTCCCACAATTCTACAATGAGCAGTTCTTC.

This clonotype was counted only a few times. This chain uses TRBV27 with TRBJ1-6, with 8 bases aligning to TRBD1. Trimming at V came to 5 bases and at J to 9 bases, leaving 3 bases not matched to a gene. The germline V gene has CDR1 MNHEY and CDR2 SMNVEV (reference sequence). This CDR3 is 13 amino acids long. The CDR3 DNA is TGTGCCAGCAGTACAGGGGGAGGTTCACCCCTCCACTTT. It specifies CASSTGGGSPLHF.

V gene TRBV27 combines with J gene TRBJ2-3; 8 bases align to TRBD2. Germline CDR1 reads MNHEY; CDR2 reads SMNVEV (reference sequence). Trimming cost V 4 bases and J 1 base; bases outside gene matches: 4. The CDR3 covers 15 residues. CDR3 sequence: CASSSLADRTDTQYF. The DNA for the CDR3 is TGTGCCAGCAGTTCACTAGCGGACCGCACAGATACGCAGTATTTT.

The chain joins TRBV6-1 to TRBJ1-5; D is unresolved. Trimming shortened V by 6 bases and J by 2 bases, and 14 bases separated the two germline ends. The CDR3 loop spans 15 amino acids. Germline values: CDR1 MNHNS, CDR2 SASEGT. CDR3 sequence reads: CASSPLSPRNQPQHF. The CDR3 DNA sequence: TGTGCCAGCAGCCCCCTCAGTCCACGCAATCAGCCCCAGCATTTT.

This CDR3 reads CASSESRGNSYTDTQYF. The CDR3 region has the DNA TGCGCCAGCAGTGAGTCTCGCGGGAATAGCTACACAGATACGCAGTATTTT. The V gene is TRBV10-2, the J gene TRBJ2-3; D may be TRBD2 (6 bases). Trimming left V 0 bases short and J 2 bases short, with 15 bases between. CDR3 length equals 17 residues. Germline V lookup: CDR1 WSHSY, CDR2 SAAADI.

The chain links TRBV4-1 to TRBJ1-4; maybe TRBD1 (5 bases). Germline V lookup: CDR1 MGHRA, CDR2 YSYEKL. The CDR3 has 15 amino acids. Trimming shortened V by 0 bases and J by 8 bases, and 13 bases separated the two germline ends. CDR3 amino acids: CASSQDQRGGEKLFF. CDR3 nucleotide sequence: TGCGCCAGCAGCCAAGATCAAAGGGGTGGAGAAAAACTGTTTTTT.

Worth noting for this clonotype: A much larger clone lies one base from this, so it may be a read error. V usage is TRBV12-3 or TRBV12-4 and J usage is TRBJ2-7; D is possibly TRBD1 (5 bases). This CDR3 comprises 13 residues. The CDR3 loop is CASSNGGAYEQCF. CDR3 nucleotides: TGTGCCAGCAGTAACGGTGGGGCTTACGAGCAGTGCTTC.

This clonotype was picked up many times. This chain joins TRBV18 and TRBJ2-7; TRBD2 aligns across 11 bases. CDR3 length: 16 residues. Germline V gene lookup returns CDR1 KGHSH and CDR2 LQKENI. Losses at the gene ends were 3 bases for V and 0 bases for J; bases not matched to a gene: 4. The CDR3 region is CASSPGTSGFSYEQYF. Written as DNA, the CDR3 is TGTGCCAGCTCACCCGGGACTAGCGGTTTCTCCTACGAGCAGTACTTC.

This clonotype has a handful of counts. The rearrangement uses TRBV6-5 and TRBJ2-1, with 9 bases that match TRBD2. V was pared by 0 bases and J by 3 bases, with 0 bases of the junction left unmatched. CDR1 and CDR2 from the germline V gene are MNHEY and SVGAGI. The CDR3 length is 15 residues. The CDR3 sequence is CASSYSREGYNEQFF. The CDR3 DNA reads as TGTGCCAGCAGTTACTCGCGGGAGGGCTACAATGAGCAGTTCTTC.

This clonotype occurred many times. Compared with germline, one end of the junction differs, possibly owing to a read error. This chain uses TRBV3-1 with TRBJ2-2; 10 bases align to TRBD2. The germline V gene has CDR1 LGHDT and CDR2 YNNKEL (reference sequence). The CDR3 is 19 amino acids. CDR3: CASTQSRASGRLSTGELFF. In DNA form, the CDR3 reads TGTGCCAGCACCCAATCCCGTGCTAGCGGGAGATTGAGCACCGGGGAGCTGTTTTTT.

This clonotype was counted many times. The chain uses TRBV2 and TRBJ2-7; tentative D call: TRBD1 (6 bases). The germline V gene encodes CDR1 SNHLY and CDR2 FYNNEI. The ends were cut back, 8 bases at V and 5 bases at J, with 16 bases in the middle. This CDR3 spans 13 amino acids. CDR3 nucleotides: TGTGCCAGCGAAGATAGGGGGTACCACGAGCAGTACTTC. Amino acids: CASEDRGYHEQYF.

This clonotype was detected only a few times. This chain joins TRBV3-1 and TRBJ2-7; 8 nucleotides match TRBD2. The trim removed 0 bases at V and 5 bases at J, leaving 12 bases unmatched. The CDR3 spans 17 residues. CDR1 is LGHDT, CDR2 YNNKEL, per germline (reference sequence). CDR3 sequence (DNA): TGTGCCAGCAGCCAAGATCTTGGAAGCGGGAGTCTCCACGAGCAGTACTTC. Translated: CASSQDLGSGSLHEQYF.

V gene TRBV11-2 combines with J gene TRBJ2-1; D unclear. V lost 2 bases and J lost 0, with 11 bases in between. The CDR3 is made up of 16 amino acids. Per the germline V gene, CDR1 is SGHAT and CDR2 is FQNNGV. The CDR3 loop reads CASSLNAESSYNEQFF. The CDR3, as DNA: TGTGCCAGCAGCTTAAACGCGGAGAGCTCCTACAATGAGCAGTTCTTC. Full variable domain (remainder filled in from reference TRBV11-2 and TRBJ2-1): EAGVAQSPRYKIIEKRQSVAFWCNPISGHATLYWYQQILGQGPKLLIQFQNNGVVDDSQLPKDRFSAERLKGVDSTLKIQPAKLEDSAVYLCASSLNAESSYNEQFFGPGTRLTVL.

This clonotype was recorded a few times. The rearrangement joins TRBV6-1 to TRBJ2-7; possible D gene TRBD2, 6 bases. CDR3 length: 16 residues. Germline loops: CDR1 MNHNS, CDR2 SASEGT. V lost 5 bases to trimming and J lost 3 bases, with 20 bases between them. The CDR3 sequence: CASSKEPGVPYYEQYF. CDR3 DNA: TGTGCCAGCAGTAAAGAACCGGGGGTCCCCTACTACGAGCAGTACTTC.

The chain's CDR3 is CASSESPVTGELFF. The CDR3 DNA follows: TGCGCCAGCAGTGAATCCCCTGTGACCGGGGAGCTGTTTTTT. The rearrangement uses TRBV10-2 and TRBJ2-2; D is unclear. V was shortened by 3 bases and J by 5 bases, with 10 bases between the two germline ends. Germline lookup yields CDR1 WSHSY and CDR2 SAAADI. This CDR3 is 14 amino acids long.

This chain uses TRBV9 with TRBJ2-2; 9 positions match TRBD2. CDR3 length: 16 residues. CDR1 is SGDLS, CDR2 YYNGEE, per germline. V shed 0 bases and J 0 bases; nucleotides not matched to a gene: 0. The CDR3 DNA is TGTGCCAGCAGCGTAGCTAGCGGGGCGAACACCGGGGAGCTGTTTTTT. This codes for CASSVASGANTGELFF.

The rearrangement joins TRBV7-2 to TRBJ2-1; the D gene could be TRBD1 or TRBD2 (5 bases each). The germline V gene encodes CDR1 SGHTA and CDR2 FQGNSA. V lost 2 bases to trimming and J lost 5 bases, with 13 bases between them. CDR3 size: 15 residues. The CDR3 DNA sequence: TGTGCCAGCAGCTTAACGGGGCCATTTAACAATGAGCAGTTCTTC. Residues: CASSLTGPFNNEQFF.

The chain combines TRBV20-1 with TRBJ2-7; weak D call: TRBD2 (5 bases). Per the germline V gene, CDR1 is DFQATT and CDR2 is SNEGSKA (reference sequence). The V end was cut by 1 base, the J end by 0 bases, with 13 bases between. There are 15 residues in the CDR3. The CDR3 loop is CSARGLVEGSYEQYF. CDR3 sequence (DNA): TGCAGTGCTAGAGGTCTAGTAGAGGGCTCCTACGAGCAGTACTTC.

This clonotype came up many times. The CDR3 region has the DNA TGTGCCAGCACGAACCCGGGGCTAGCGGGATCTTACTACGAGCAGTACTTC. Translating it yields CASTNPGLAGSYYEQYF. The chain recombines TRBV28 with TRBJ2-7, with TRBD2 identical over 9 bases. The CDR3 runs 17 residues. The trim removed 7 bases at V and 3 bases at J, leaving 16 bases unmatched. Germline CDR1 is MDHEN and CDR2 is SYDVKM.

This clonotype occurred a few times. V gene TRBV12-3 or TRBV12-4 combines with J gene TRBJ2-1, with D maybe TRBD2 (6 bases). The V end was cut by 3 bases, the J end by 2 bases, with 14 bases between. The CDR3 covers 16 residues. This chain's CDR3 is CASSFSFGSTYNEQFF. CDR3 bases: TGTGCCAGCAGTTTTTCCTTCGGGAGCACCTACAATGAGCAGTTCTTC.

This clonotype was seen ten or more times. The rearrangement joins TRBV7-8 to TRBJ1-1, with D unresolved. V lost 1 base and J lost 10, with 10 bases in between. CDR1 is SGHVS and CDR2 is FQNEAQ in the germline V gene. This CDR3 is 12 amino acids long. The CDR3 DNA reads TGTGCCAGCAGCTTAGTGAGGGATCGAGCTTTCTTT. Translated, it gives CASSLVRDRAFF. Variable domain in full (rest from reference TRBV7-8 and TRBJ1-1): GAGVSQSPRYKVAKRGQDVALRCDPISGHVSLFWYQQALGQGPEFLTYFQNEAQLDKSGLPSDRFFAERPEGSVSTLKIQRTQQEDSAVYLCASSLVRDRAFFGQGTRLTVV.

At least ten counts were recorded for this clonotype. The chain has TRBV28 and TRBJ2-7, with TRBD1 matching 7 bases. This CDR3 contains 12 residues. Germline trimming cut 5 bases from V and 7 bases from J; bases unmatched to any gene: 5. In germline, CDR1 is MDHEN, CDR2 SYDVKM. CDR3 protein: CASSQTGEEQYF. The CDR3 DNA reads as TGTGCCAGCAGTCAAACAGGGGAAGAGCAGTACTTC.

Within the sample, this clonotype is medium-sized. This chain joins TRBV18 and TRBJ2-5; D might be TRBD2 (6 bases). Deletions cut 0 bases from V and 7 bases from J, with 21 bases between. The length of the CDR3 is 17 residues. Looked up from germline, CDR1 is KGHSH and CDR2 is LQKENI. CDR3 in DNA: TGTGCCAGCTCACCACCCGAGACGGATCCAGCGCGGGGGACCCAGTACTTC. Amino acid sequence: CASSPPETDPARGTQYF.

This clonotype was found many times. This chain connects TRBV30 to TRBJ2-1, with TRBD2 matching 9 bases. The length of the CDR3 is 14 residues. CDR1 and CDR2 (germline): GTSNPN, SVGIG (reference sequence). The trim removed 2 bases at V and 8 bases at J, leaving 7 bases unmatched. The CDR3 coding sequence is TGTGCCTGGAGTCCGGGACTAGCATTACATGAGCAGTTCTTC. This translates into CAWSPGLALHEQFF.